This is a list of T cell receptor beta chains from one sample in a study of naive and memory T cell subsets. TCRdb itself ran the 5' RACE reads through MiXCR, one entry per CDR3 protein. The table lists about 62,000 distinct CDR3 sequences, 8% of them singletons. These receptors were taken from a female donor in good health. Both conserved end residues are trimmed from each CDR3.

v_call: TRBV9; j_call: TRBJ2-2; cdr3_aa: ASSDVPSTNTGELF
v_call: TRBV29-1; j_call: TRBJ2-7; cdr3_aa: SVEGQDSYEQY
v_call: TRBV25-1; j_call: TRBJ2-7; cdr3_aa: ASSEYQGLRGYEQY
v_call: TRBV29-1; j_call: TRBJ2-7; cdr3_aa: SVPGTSSYEQY
v_call: TRBV7-3; j_call: TRBJ2-7; cdr3_aa: ASSLTGAGGTYEQY
v_call: TRBV20-1; j_call: TRBJ1-5; cdr3_aa: SARVDLSNQPQH
v_call: TRBV6-5; j_call: TRBJ1-2; cdr3_aa: ASSLRDRRYGYT
v_call: TRBV20-1; j_call: TRBJ2-3; cdr3_aa: SARVAAGRTDTQY
v_call: TRBV6-5; j_call: TRBJ2-5; cdr3_aa: ASSRTTGAMKETQY
v_call: TRBV20-1; j_call: TRBJ2-5; cdr3_aa: SARTSGRAWETQY
v_call: TRBV28; j_call: TRBJ2-7; cdr3_aa: ASSPGGRGPYEQY
v_call: TRBV14; j_call: TRBJ2-1; cdr3_aa: ASSQESRVLAGASEQF
v_call: TRBV16; j_call: TRBJ1-1; cdr3_aa: ASSPVRQTAEAF
v_call: TRBV20-1; j_call: TRBJ2-3; cdr3_aa: SAMTSGRSDTQY
v_call: TRBV27; j_call: TRBJ2-7; cdr3_aa: ASSLSRAYEQY
v_call: TRBV5-1; j_call: TRBJ2-7; cdr3_aa: ASSFDSGAREQY
v_call: TRBV29-1; j_call: TRBJ2-5; cdr3_aa: SVATSAQETQY